This is a list of T cell receptor beta chains from one sample in a study of tumor-infiltrating lymphocytes in primary liver carcinoma. TCRdb re-called the multiplex PCR reads with MiXCR, one entry per CDR3 protein. Counted here are roughly 32,000 distinct CDR3 sequences, 70% to 80% occurring once; the ten biggest clones make up roughly 15%. The sequenced sample was liver tumor tissue from sampling region 4. The origin of the receptors is a man aged 35 to 55 with primary liver carcinoma and hepatitis B virus infection. Each CDR3 is given with its conserved first and last residue. D genes are given only for firm matches. Size tells how often a clone was seen (once, few, many) or the class of an expanded clone, and some rows leave it out.

NA,TRBV7-9,TRBD1,TRBJ2-3,CAISSDRGGTDTQYF,TGTGCCATCAGCTCGGACAGGGGCGGGACAGATACGCAGTATTTT
NA,TRBV11-2,NA,TRBJ2-4,CASTISAVAKSTQYF,TGTGCCAGCACCATTTCGGCGGTAGCCAAAAGCACTCAGTACTTC
NA,TRBV29-1,TRBD1,TRBJ1-2,CSVEVSRGKGYAF,TGCAGCGTTGAAGTAAGCAGGGGGAAAGGCTACGCCTTC
NA,TRBV11-1,TRBD1,TRBJ2-7,CASSPDRYEQYF,TGTGCCAGCAGCCCGGACAGGTACGAGCAATACTTC
NA,TRBV29-1,NA,TRBJ2-7,CSFAQDSTHEQYF,TGCAGCTTCGCACAGGATAGCACCCACGAGCAGTACTTC
NA,TRBV25-1,NA,TRBJ2-6,CASRDSYGVNVLTF,TGTGCCAGCAGGGATTCCTATGGAGTCAACGTCCTGACTTTC
once,TRBV30,NA,TRBJ1-2,CAWTWGRLSYTF,TGTGCCTGGACCTGGGGCAGGCTCAGTTACACCTTC
NA,TRBV5-1,NA,TRBJ2-2,CASSLGGGVGTVELFF,TGCGCCAGCAGCTTGGGTGGAGGAGTCGGCACCGTGGAGCTGTTTTTT
NA,TRBV7-9,NA,TRBJ2-2,CTRSFGGNTGELFF,TGTACCAGGAGCTTTGGAGGAAACACCGGGGAGCTGTTTTTT
NA,TRBV11-3,NA,TRBJ1-5,CVSSGCYSNQPKHF,TGTGTCAGCAGTGGCTGCTATAGCAATCAGCCCAAGCATTTT
NA,TRBV5-5,NA,TRBJ1-2,CASSPHPDITSYGYTF,TGTGCTAGCAGCCCTCACCCGGACATAACTAGCTATGGCTACACCTTC
NA,TRBV12-3/TRBV12-4,NA,TRBJ1-1,CAVRYMTAEAFF,TGTGCCGTCAGGTATATGACGGCTGAAGCTTTCTTT
NA,TRBV29-1,NA,TRBJ1-5,CRVVTFSIQPQHF,TGCAGAGTTGTGACATTCAGCATTCAGCCCCAGCATTTT
many,TRBV7-6,NA,TRBJ2-1,CASSLVGNEQFF,TGTGCCAGCAGCTTAGTGGGGAATGAGCAGTTCTTC
NA,TRBV4-1,NA,TRBJ2-7,CTSSQSNHIYEQCF,TGCACCAGCAGCCAATCAAACCATATCTACGAGCAGTGCTTC
NA,TRBV11-1,NA,TRBJ2-3,CANSLPRESADMQYF,TGTGCCAACAGTTTGCCGAGGGAGAGCGCAGATATGCAGTATTTT
NA,TRBV5-6,TRBD2,TRBJ2-1,CASSPSGSGRDNGQLF,TGTGCCAGCAGCCCCTCTGGGAGCGGGAGGGACAATGGGCAACTCTTC
once,TRBV6-1,NA,TRBJ2-2,CAGSEVPTSLPRELFF,TGTGCAGGCAGTGAAGTCCCCACTAGCTTACCCAGGGAGCTGTTTTTT
many,TRBV24-1,NA,TRBJ1-4,CATSSTSNEKLFF,TGTGCCACCAGTTCTACTTCTAATGAAAAACTGTTTTTT
NA,TRBV5-1,TRBD2,TRBJ2-1,CAGSLEGGSHEQFF,TGCGCCGGCAGCTTAGAGGGCGGGAGCCATGAGCAGTTTTTC
large,TRBV4-2,NA,TRBJ2-7,CASSQEAHEQYF,TGTGCCAGCAGCCAAGAGGCCCACGAGCAGTACTTC
NA,TRBV12-3/TRBV12-4,NA,TRBJ1-4,CANSLSGVGEELSF,TGTGCCAACAGTTTAAGTGGGGTTGGTGAAGAACTGTCTTTT
NA,TRBV6-2/TRBV6-3,NA,TRBJ2-2,CASTPVGIGELLF,TGTGCCAGCACCCCAGTGGGGATCGGGGAGCTGCTTTTT
NA,TRBV11-2,NA,TRBJ2-7,CASSGGGWNKRYF,TGTGCCAGCAGCGGAGGCGGGTGGAACAAGCGATACTTC
NA,TRBV12-3/TRBV12-4,NA,TRBJ1-5,CASSFDGAGATGTQHF,TGTGCCAGCAGTTTTGACGGGGCAGGGGCCACAGGTACGCAGCATTTT
NA,TRBV7-8,NA,TRBJ2-7,CASSLATASSYELYF,TGTGCCAGCAGTCTAGCGACGGCCAGCTCCTACGAGCTGTACTTC
NA,TRBV29-1,NA,TRBJ2-3,CSVGALGAGDTQYF,TGCAGTGTTGGGGCGTTGGGAGCGGGAGATACGCAGTATTTT
NA,TRBV12-3/TRBV12-4,NA,TRBJ1-2,CDSSFKPYTAGYTF,TGTGACAGCAGTTTTAAGCCCTACACGGCCGGCTACACCTTC
medium-sized,TRBV29-1,NA,TRBJ1-5,CSVVTVSNQPQHF,TGCAGCGTTGTGACAGTCAGCAATCAGCCCCAGCATTTT
NA,TRBV29-1,NA,TRBJ2-3,CSIAGVDGRSTDTQFF,TGCAGCATCGCAGGAGTGGACGGACGTAGCACAGATACGCAGTTTTTT
NA,TRBV5-4,NA,TRBJ2-3,CAGGLAERGTDTQYF,TGTGCCGGCGGCTTGGCAGAAAGGGGTACAGATACGCAGTACTTT
NA,TRBV7-9,NA,TRBJ1-5,CASSVLGGQPQNF,TGTGCCAGCAGCGTATTAGGGGGTCAGCCCCAAAATTTT
NA,TRBV5-1,NA,TRBJ2-5,CASSLAGTTEVTQYF,TGCGCCAGCAGCTTGGCCGGGACGACCGAAGTGACCCAGTACTTC
medium-sized,TRBV6-1,NA,TRBJ2-3,CASSEGSWPADTQYF,TGTGCCAGCAGTGAAGGTAGCTGGCCCGCAGATACGCAGTATTTT
NA,TRBV11-3,NA,TRBJ2-1,CASGLGISDNEQFF,TGTGCCAGCGGCTTAGGCATCTCGGACAATGAGCAGTTCTTC
NA,TRBV11-1,NA,TRBJ1-6,CSSSRTLVSLLHF,TGTTCCAGCAGCAGGACACTGGTTTCACTCCTCCACTTT
NA,TRBV11-3,NA,TRBJ2-1,CVSSLGVSNNEQFF,TGTGTCAGCAGCTTAGGCGTCAGCAACAATGAACAGTTCTTC
NA,TRBV4-3,NA,TRBJ2-7,CAGSQGLTGPYEQYF,TGCGCCGGCAGCCAAGGCCTGACAGGCCCCTACGAGCAGTACTTC
NA,TRBV5-6,NA,TRBJ2-7,CANSFRSRAYEQYF,TGTGCCAACAGCTTCCGATCGAGAGCCTACGAGCAATACTTC
few,TRBV4-2,TRBD1,TRBJ1-2,CASSRSFRGVGASYGYTF,TGTGCCAGCAGCCGATCGTTCAGGGGGGTGGGCGCGTCCTATGGCTACACCTTC
few,TRBV28,TRBD1,TRBJ2-2,CASDRVTGELFF,TGCGCCAGCGACAGGGTCACCGGGGAGCTGTTTTTT
NA,TRBV6-5,TRBD2,TRBJ2-1,CASSHHVSSGCFHDQFF,TGTGCCAGCAGCCACCATGTTTCTAGCGGGTGTTTCCATGATCAGTTCTTC
NA,TRBV7-9,NA,TRBJ1-1,CASSLAGGNTEAAF,TGTGCCAGCAGCTTAGCGGGGGGAAACACTGAAGCTGCCTTT
NA,TRBV28,TRBD2,TRBJ2-3,CASNSGTSGRYSDTRYF,TGTGCCAGCAATTCCGGGACTAGCGGGAGGTATTCAGATACGCGGTATTTT
NA,TRBV5-1,NA,TRBJ1-1,CASSPYWGTMNTEAFF,TGCGCTAGCAGTCCTTATTGGGGCACGATGAACACTGAAGCTTTCTTT
NA,TRBV29-1,NA,TRBJ2-5,CSVLENRGTQYF,TGCAGCGTTCTGGAGAACCGAGGGACCCAGTACTTC
NA,TRBV11-2,NA,TRBJ2-3,CASSPLGRADTQYF,TGTGCCAGCAGCCCACTGGGTCGGGCAGATACGCAGTATTTT
NA,TRBV5-6,NA,TRBJ2-7,CASSPWKGPYEQYF,TGTGCCAGCAGCCCGTGGAAAGGGCCCTACGAGCAGTACTTC
medium-sized,TRBV28,TRBD1,TRBJ1-2,CASSRQGVEGYTF,TGTGCCAGCAGCCGACAGGGGGTAGAGGGCTACACCTTC
many,TRBV24-1,NA,TRBJ2-1,CATSDFFRGGGEQFF,TGTGCCACCAGTGATTTCTTCCGCGGAGGAGGTGAGCAGTTCTTC
NA,TRBV5-1,NA,TRBJ2-7,CATSLGLDYEQYF,TGCGCCACCAGCTTGGGTCTGGACTACGAGCAGTACTTC
NA,TRBV6-1,TRBD2,TRBJ2-5,CAISDQAGEQDTQYF,TGTGCCATCAGTGATCAAGCGGGGGAGCAAGATACCCAGTACTTC
once,TRBV27,NA,TRBJ2-2,CASSLSGTHTGELFF,TGTGCCAGCAGTTTATCGGGTACCCACACCGGGGAGCTGTTTTTT